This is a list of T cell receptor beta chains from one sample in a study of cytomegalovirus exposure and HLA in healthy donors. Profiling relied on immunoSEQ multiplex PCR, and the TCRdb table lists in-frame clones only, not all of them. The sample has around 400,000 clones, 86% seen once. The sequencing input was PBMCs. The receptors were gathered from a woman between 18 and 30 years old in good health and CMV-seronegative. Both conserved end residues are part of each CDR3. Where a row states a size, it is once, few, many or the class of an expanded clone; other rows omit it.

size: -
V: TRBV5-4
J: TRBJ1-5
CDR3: CASSLSPNSNQPQHF

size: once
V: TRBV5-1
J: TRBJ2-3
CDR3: CASTPGGTGGFTDTQYF

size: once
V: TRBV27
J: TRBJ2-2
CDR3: CASGRDRFFTGELFF

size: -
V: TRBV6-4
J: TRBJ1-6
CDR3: CASSESGGNSPLHF

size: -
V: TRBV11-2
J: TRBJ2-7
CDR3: CATKDRAFSYEQYF

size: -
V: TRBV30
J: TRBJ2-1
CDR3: CAWSGDSGRAPSLVQFF

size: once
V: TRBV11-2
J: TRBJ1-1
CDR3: CASSLDIPNTEAFF

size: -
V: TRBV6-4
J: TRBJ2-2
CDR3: CASKGGDTGELFF

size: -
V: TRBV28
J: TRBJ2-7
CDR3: CASSSGDRPYEQYF

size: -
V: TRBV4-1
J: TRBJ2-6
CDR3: CASSQGATNSGANVLTF

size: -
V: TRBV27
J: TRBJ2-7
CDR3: CASGQVPPVPYEQYF

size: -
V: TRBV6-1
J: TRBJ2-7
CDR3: CASSEPHGSSGGIYEQYF

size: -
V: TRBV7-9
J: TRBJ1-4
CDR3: CASSTGTGVNEKLFF

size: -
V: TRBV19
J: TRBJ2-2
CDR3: CASSIIRLAGGGGELFF

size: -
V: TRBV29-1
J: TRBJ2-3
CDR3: CSVGSGATDTQYF

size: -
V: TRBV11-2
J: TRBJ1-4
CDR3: CASSLGQVSGTTNEKLFF

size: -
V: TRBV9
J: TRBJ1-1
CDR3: CASSVAGDQGTEAFF

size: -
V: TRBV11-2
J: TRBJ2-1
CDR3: CASSLVASALDEQFF

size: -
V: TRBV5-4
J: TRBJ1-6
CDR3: CASSLSTGGSYNSPLHF

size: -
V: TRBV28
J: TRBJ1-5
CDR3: CASSRTGLGQPQHF